These 21 T cell receptor beta chains were all obtained from the same sample, sequenced in a study of T cells in Graves' hyperthyroidism and ophthalmopathy. Amplified TCR beta CDR3 regions came from RNA transcripts. An initial round of RT-PCR targeting the TCR CDR3 relied on the HTBI primer set. TCRdb re-called the multiplex PCR reads with MiXCR, one entry per CDR3 protein. The sample consists of under 800,000 distinct CDR3 sequences, around 15% of them appearing once. The specimen was blood. The receptors shown here come from a woman aged 18-30 years with Graves' hyperthyroidism.

This clonotype was seen repeatedly, ten times or more. This chain connects TRBV11-2 to TRBJ2-1; D might be TRBD1 (5 bases). Trimming pared 0 bases from V and 6 bases from J, leaving 6 bases between. Per the germline V gene, CDR1 is SGHAT and CDR2 is FQNNGV. The CDR3 length is 13 residues. CDR3 region: CASSLDRGNEQFF. CDR3 in DNA: TGTGCCAGCAGCTTAGATAGGGGCAATGAGCAGTTCTTC.

This clonotype was detected many times. This sequence joins TRBV28 and TRBJ1-4; TRBD1 matches 7 bases. CDR3 length equals 18 residues. V was pared by 5 bases and J by 0 bases, with 12 bases of the junction left unmatched. In germline, CDR1 is MDHEN, CDR2 SYDVKM. DNA of the CDR3: TGTGCCAGCAGTCCTTTGGACAGGTACCCTGCAACTAATGAAAAACTGTTTTTT. Protein product: CASSPLDRYPATNEKLFF. Full variable domain (outside the CDR3, taken from reference TRBV28 and TRBJ1-4): DVKVTQSSRYLVKRTGEKVFLECVQDMDHENMFWYRQDPGLGLRLIYFSYDVKMKEKGDIPEGYSVSREKKERFSLILESASTNQTSMYLCASSPLDRYPATNEKLFFGSGTQLSVL.

The V and J genes are TRBV6-1 and TRBJ2-3; D remains ambiguous. In germline, CDR1 is MNHNS, CDR2 SASEGT. This CDR3 has 15 residues. Trimming stripped 6 bases from V and 5 bases from J, with 18 bases between. The DNA of the CDR3 is TGTGCCAGCAGCCAACCTCTGGATTGGGGAGATACGCAGTATTTT. Translation gives CASSQPLDWGDTQYF.

This clonotype came up many times. This chain uses TRBV7-9 with TRBJ2-1; unclear D gene. This CDR3 is 12 amino acids long. Deletions cut 6 bases from V and 6 bases from J, with 9 bases between. In germline, CDR1 is SEHNR, CDR2 FQNEAQ (reference sequence). The CDR3 nucleotides are TGTGCCAGCAGACCAGTCGGCAATGAGCAGTTCTTC. Its translation is CASRPVGNEQFF.

This chain joins TRBV5-1 and TRBJ2-7; 8 bases agree with TRBD2. Germline V gene lookup returns CDR1 SGHRS and CDR2 YFSETQ. The CDR3 covers 15 residues. V lost 3 bases and J lost 0; bases outside the gene matches: 5. CDR3 loop: CASSSSGGSSYEQYF. In DNA, the CDR3 is TGCGCCAGCAGCTCAAGCGGGGGAAGCTCCTACGAGCAGTACTTC.

This clonotype was counted a few times. This chain connects TRBV3-1 to TRBJ1-5, with TRBD1 as a possible D gene (5 bases). Trimming shortened V by 10 bases and J by 7 bases, and 11 bases separated the two germline ends. CDR3 length equals 11 residues. Germline V lookup: CDR1 LGHDT, CDR2 YNNKEL (reference sequence). Here the CDR3 reads CATRGGQPQHF. As DNA, the CDR3 is TGTGCCACTCGGGGGGGGCAGCCCCAGCATTTT.

This chain links TRBV20-1 with TRBJ1-6; possibly TRBD1 for D (6 bases). This CDR3 is built from 15 residues. V was pared by 3 bases and J by 9 bases, with 18 bases between. Germline assignment: CDR1 DFQATT and CDR2 SNEGSKA (reference sequence). CDR3 sequence: CSASAGTPTFSPLHF. The CDR3 bases are TGCAGTGCTAGTGCCGGGACACCGACTTTTTCACCCCTCCACTTT.

This chain joins TRBV5-4 and TRBJ1-1, with TRBD1 matching over 8 bases. Losses at the gene ends were 4 bases for V and 4 bases for J; bases not matched to a gene: 12. From germline, CDR1 is SGHNT and CDR2 YYREEE (reference sequence). This CDR3 contains 16 residues. DNA for the CDR3: TGTGCCAGCAGCCAGTCACTGGACAGGGCGGGCACTGAAGCTTTCTTT. Amino acid sequence: CASSQSLDRAGTEAFF.

This clonotype has only a few counts. The chain recombines TRBV18 with TRBJ1-1; TRBD1 matches 8 bases. Germline CDR1 KGHSH, CDR2 LQKENI. The CDR3 is 12 amino acids. The trim removed 3 bases at V and 11 bases at J, leaving 5 bases unmatched. In nucleotides, the CDR3 is TGTGCCAGCTCACCGGACAGGGTCACGGCTTTCTTT. Protein product: CASSPDRVTAFF.

The CDR3 region has the DNA TGCAGTGCGTCGGAAGACCCCCTTGGCGAGCAGTACTTC. As protein: CSASEDPLGEQYF. The chain couples TRBV20-1 to TRBJ2-7, with D unresolved. CDR1 and CDR2 from the germline V gene are DFQATT and SNEGSKA (reference sequence). The V end lost 6 bases, the J end lost 6 bases, and 18 bases lay between the germline ends. The length of the CDR3 is 13 residues.

This clonotype showed up many times. The chain has TRBV15 and TRBJ1-5; D ambiguous. This CDR3 comprises 14 residues. CDR1 is LNHNV, CDR2 YYDKDF, per germline (reference sequence). V gave up 0 bases and J gave up 5 bases, with 8 bases separating them. CDR3 DNA sequence: TGTGCCACCAGCAGAGATCGATTCTATCAGCCCCAGCATTTT. This codes for CATSRDRFYQPQHF.

This clonotype appeared many times. This rearrangement joins TRBV12-3 or TRBV12-4 to TRBJ2-4; TRBD1 aligns across 9 bases. This CDR3 spans 15 amino acids. Trimming cost V 3 bases and J 3 bases; bases outside gene matches: 3. CDR3 coding DNA: TGTGCCAGCAGTTTGGGACAGGGTGGCAAAAACATTCAGTACTTC. It translates to CASSLGQGGKNIQYF.

This clonotype was seen many times. This chain uses TRBV7-9 with TRBJ2-3; 9 positions match TRBD2. The CDR3 is made up of 18 amino acids. Trimming at V came to 4 bases and at J to 3 bases, leaving 14 bases not matched to a gene. Germline values: CDR1 SEHNR, CDR2 FQNEAQ (reference sequence). The CDR3 nucleotides are TGTGCCAGCAGCTCTAGGGCCCCCAGCGGGAGGAGGACAGATACGCAGTATTTT. Amino acid sequence: CASSSRAPSGRRTDTQYF.

This clonotype was picked up a small number of times. A much larger clone is a single base away; this may be a read error. V and J are TRBV28 and TRBJ1-2; perhaps TRBD1 as D (6 bases). The CDR3 is 16 residues long. Germline V gene data show CDR1 as MDHEN and CDR2 as SYDVKM. CDR3 protein: CTSSPPAGGELNGYTF. As DNA, the CDR3 is TGTACCAGCAGTCCGCCAGCCGGGGGCGAGCTTAATGGCTACACCTTC.

This chain connects TRBV5-4 to TRBJ2-2, with D perhaps matching TRBD2 (5 bases). Germline lookup yields CDR1 SGHNT and CDR2 YYREEE (reference sequence). V was cut by 5 bases and J by 6 bases, with 14 bases left in between. The CDR3 covers 14 residues. This chain's CDR3 is CASSPPGGPGELFF. The CDR3 DNA sequence: TGTGCCAGCAGTCCGCCAGGAGGTCCCGGGGAGCTGTTTTTT.

This clonotype was found a few times. V and J are TRBV5-1 and TRBJ1-2; no clear D. Trimming pared 2 bases from V and 0 bases from J, leaving 17 bases between. This CDR3 comprises 17 residues. In germline, CDR1 is SGHRS, CDR2 YFSETQ. The CDR3 spells CASSFDGRPPANYGYTF. CDR3 sequence (DNA): TGCGCCAGCAGCTTCGACGGACGACCTCCTGCTAACTATGGCTACACCTTC.

The chain uses TRBV5-4 and TRBJ2-2; 9 nucleotides agree with TRBD2. The V segment lost 1 base and the J segment 6 bases; nucleotides outside the gene matches: 4. From germline, CDR1 is SGHNT and CDR2 YYREEE (reference sequence). The CDR3 has 15 residues. CDR3 coding DNA: TGTGCCAGCAGCTTGAGACTAGCGGACCCCGGGGAGCTGTTTTTT. This codes for CASSLRLADPGELFF.

The chain recombines TRBV6-4 with TRBJ2-1, with 14 nucleotides matching TRBD2. V gave up 5 bases and J gave up 7 bases; unmatched junction bases: 7. The CDR3 is 16 residues long. Germline V gene lookup returns CDR1 MRHNA and CDR2 SNTAGT. The CDR3 reads CASSRLAGGLGNEQFF. The CDR3, as DNA: TGTGCCAGCAGTCGACTAGCGGGAGGGTTAGGTAATGAGCAGTTCTTC.

The V gene is TRBV6-1, the J gene TRBJ1-2; possible D gene TRBD1, 6 bases. In germline, CDR1 is MNHNS, CDR2 SASEGT. V lost 5 bases to trimming and J lost 4 bases, with 17 bases between them. This CDR3 contains 15 residues. The CDR3 protein is CASSTYRDGSYGYTF. The CDR3 DNA follows: TGTGCCAGCAGTACCTACAGGGACGGGAGCTATGGCTACACCTTC.

This clonotype was picked up many times. This chain connects TRBV18 to TRBJ1-2; D is perhaps TRBD1 (5 bases). The CDR3 loop spans 16 amino acids. Germline CDR1 is KGHSH and CDR2 is LQKENI. Between the trimmed V and J ends, which lost 4 bases and 1 base, there was a span of 16 bases. CDR3 DNA: TGTGCCAGCTCACAGAGCCCCGGGACCGGTAACTATGGCTACACCTTC. This sequence encodes CASSQSPGTGNYGYTF. The full variable domain, rest sourced from reference TRBV18 and TRBJ1-2, is NAGVMQNPRHLVRRRGQEARLRCSPMKGHSHVYWYRQLPEEGLKFMVYLQKENIIDESGMPKERFSAEFPKEGPSILRIQQVVRGDSAAYFCASSQSPGTGNYGYTFGSGTRLTVV.

The gene calls are TRBV7-9 and TRBJ2-1; D ambiguous. The CDR3 sequence is 11 residues long. Germline CDR1 is SEHNR and CDR2 is FQNEAQ (reference sequence). CDR3 nucleotide sequence: TGTGGGGCCCAATCCTACAATGAGCAGTTCTTC. Protein: CGAQSYNEQFF.